This T cell receptor beta chain was sequenced for a study of CXCR3-negative and CXCR3-positive naive CD8 T cells. Study conclusions and caveats: Naive cells that were CXCR3-positive had more hydrophobic TRB CDR3s (compared with CXCR3-negative naive cells). Naive CXCR3-negative and CXCR3-positive cells had similar TRBV-TRBJ usage; memory differed. In both naive subsets diversity was comparably high, whereas memory CD8+ cells showed much lower diversity.

Sorting was done in triplicate for each CD8+ T cell subset (about 320,000 cells each). The naive CD8+ gate required CD45RO-CCR7+CD27+CD95- phenotype. Libraries were UMI-labeled 5' RACE TRB cDNA. TCRdb reprocessed the 5' RACE reads and keeps a single row for each CDR3 protein, giving no DNA. This sample's clone table lists about 94,000 distinct CDR3 sequences. Note on this clonotype: Its specificity is not known.

The clonotype originates from a human donor in good health. Some clones in this sample may be carry-over from other donors' samples. Source material: naive CXCR3+ CD8+ T cells from blood. Subset indicated: CD45RO-CCR7+CD27+CD95- naive CD8+ T cells expressing CXCR3 (TNR3+).

CDR3 loop: CASSGGGAETQYF. This chain joins TRBV11-2 and TRBJ2-5; the TRBD2 assignment by TCRdb is unverifiable without DNA. CDR1 and CDR2 from the germline V gene are SGHAT and FQNNGV. CDR3 size: 13 residues.